This TCR beta chain was retrieved from a study of T cells in Graves' hyperthyroidism and ophthalmopathy. Findings of the study overall: Separating ophthalmopathy from stable hyperthyroidism was achieved by a 13 V-J model.

A roughly 9.3 ml volume of fresh peripheral blood provided the PBMCs. This clonotype appeared once. The target antigen is unknown. The CDR3 extends over 14 amino acids. Germline V gene sequence: CDR1 SGHDT, CDR2 YYEEEE. The J segment lost 4 bases and the V segment lost 5 bases, leaving 7 bases of the junction unmatched. Amplification of TCR beta CDR3 regions used RNA as the template. The TCR CDR3 first-round RT-PCR relied on the HTBI primer set. TCRdb recomputed calls from the multiplex PCR reads with MiXCR, one row per CDR3 protein. The repertoire holds about 59,000 distinct CDR3 sequences, with around 50% as singletons.

The V call is TRBV5-6, the J call TRBJ2-7; the match to TRBD1 covers 9 bases. The sample taken for sequencing was blood. The receptor comes from a woman aged 60-75 years with Graves' ophthalmopathy. CDR3 amino acids: CASSSGTGFYEQYF. CDR3 in DNA: TGTGCCAGCAGTTCCGGGACAGGGTTTTACGAGCAGTACTTC.